Presented here are 22 T cell receptor beta chains from one specimen sequenced in a study of OX40 agonist ivuxolimab in advanced cancers. Assay: immunoSEQ multiplex PCR; the TCRdb copy retains only in-frame clones and omits some. This sample has tens of thousands of clones, with 91% found just once. The sample consisted of CD4+ or CD8+ T cells sorted from blood, taken in a trial of the OX40 agonist ivuxolimab. The origin of the receptors is an adult with an advanced solid tumor such as melanoma, head and neck, liver or kidney cancer.

The DNA for the CDR3 is TGTGCCAGCAGTTACGGGGCTCCGACTGAAGCTTTCTTT. This gives the protein CASSYGAPTEAFF. The rearrangement joins TRBV6-5 to TRBJ1-1; perhaps TRBD1 as D (5 bases). The V end was cut by 2 bases, the J end by 5 bases, with 9 bases between. CDR1 is MNHEY and CDR2 is SVGAGI in the germline V gene. The CDR3 covers 13 residues.

The genes are TRBV7-6 and TRBJ2-7; TRBD2 agrees at 9 bases. The length of the CDR3 is 15 residues. Germline CDR1 and CDR2: SGHVS and FNYEAQ. The trim removed 5 bases at V and 5 bases at J, leaving 10 bases unmatched. CDR3 DNA: TGTGCCAGCAGCGCTGTAGCGGGGGTAGGCGACGAGCAGTACTTC. Translation: CASSAVAGVGDEQYF.

The rearrangement links TRBV29-1 to TRBJ1-2; no firm D call. The CDR3 is 13 residues long. Germline V CDR1 and CDR2: SQVTM, ANQGSEA. V lost 1 base to trimming and J lost 3 bases, with 9 bases between them. Here the CDR3 reads CSVEGSVDYGYTF. DNA for the CDR3: TGCAGCGTTGAAGGGAGTGTAGACTATGGCTACACCTTC.

The chain is built from TRBV15 and TRBJ1-4; 8 nucleotides match TRBD1. The V segment lost 3 bases and the J segment 7 bases; nucleotides outside the gene matches: 4. This CDR3 spans 14 amino acids. Germline CDR1 and CDR2: LNHNV and YYDKDF (reference sequence). CDR3 in DNA: TGTGCCACCAGCAGGGACAGGGTTTCTGAAAAACTGTTTTTT. The encoded protein is CATSRDRVSEKLFF.

This clone has a single count. The chain joins TRBV5-4 to TRBJ1-2; D perhaps matches TRBD1 (6 bases). Trimming cost V 1 base and J 2 bases, with 12 bases left between them. The CDR3 is made up of 15 amino acids. Looked up from germline, CDR1 is SGHNT and CDR2 is YYREEE (reference sequence). The CDR3 DNA is TGTGCCAGCAGCTTGAGGGGGGTAACGAACTATGGCTACACCTTC. Its translation: CASSLRGVTNYGYTF.

This clone showed up just once. The V call is TRBV6-5, the J call TRBJ2-1; tentatively, D is TRBD1 (6 bases). In germline, CDR1 is MNHEY, CDR2 SVGAGI. CDR3 length: 16 residues. V was shortened by 0 bases and J by 5 bases, with 14 bases between the two germline ends. The CDR3 is CASSYSGTPSDNEQFF. The CDR3 region has the DNA TGTGCCAGCAGTTACTCGGGGACACCTAGTGACAATGAGCAGTTCTTC.

This clone was seen just once. This chain uses TRBV19 with TRBJ2-1; D is uncertain. Germline lookup yields CDR1 LNHDA and CDR2 SQIVND (reference sequence). The CDR3 has 13 residues. V was trimmed by 5 bases and J by 3 bases, leaving 8 bases between them. This chain's CDR3 is CASSPSVYNEQFF. The CDR3 DNA reads TGTGCCAGTAGTCCCAGCGTCTACAATGAGCAGTTCTTC.

J is TRBJ2-7 and V is TRBV19; a weak D match, TRBD2 (5 bases). Trimming left V 7 bases short and J 2 bases short, with 15 bases between. Per the germline V gene, CDR1 is LNHDA and CDR2 is SQIVND (reference sequence). The CDR3 consists of 14 residues. CDR3 coding DNA: TGTGCCAGTAACCCTGGCGGGTCTACCTACGAGCAGTACTTC. It encodes CASNPGGSTYEQYF.

The chain recombines TRBV30 with TRBJ2-1, with 9 positions matching TRBD1. The J segment lost 9 bases and the V segment lost 4 bases, leaving 10 bases of the junction unmatched. Germline V lookup: CDR1 GTSNPN, CDR2 SVGIG (reference sequence). The CDR3 covers 14 residues. CDR3 DNA: TGTGCCTGGAAAACAGGGGGCTTAGTCTTTGAGCAGTTCTTC. Its protein is CAWKTGGLVFEQFF.

Worth noting for this clone: Different DNA sequences within this sample yield the same CDR3. The CDR3 DNA follows: TGTGCCAGCAGCTTAGTCCCAGGGAATGAGCAGTTCTTC. Translation: CASSLVPGNEQFF. The rearrangement joins TRBV7-2 to TRBJ2-1; D may be TRBD1 (5 bases). CDR3 size: 13 residues. V lost 1 base and J lost 7, with 8 bases in between. Germline-derived CDR1 and CDR2 are SGHTA and FQGNSA.

This sequence joins TRBV19 and TRBJ2-7; a weak D match, TRBD2 (6 bases). This CDR3 comprises 14 residues. The germline V and J ends were trimmed by 7 bases and 0 bases, with 13 bases remaining between them. Germline CDR1 reads LNHDA; CDR2 reads SQIVND (reference sequence). The CDR3 loop reads CASKPRGSSYEQYF. DNA of the CDR3: TGTGCCAGTAAGCCGCGGGGATCCTCCTACGAGCAGTACTTC.

This rearrangement joins TRBV9 to TRBJ2-2, with D possibly TRBD1 on 5 matching bases. V was trimmed by 2 bases and J by 0 bases, leaving 8 bases between them. This CDR3 has 15 residues. Germline V gene sequence: CDR1 SGDLS, CDR2 YYNGEE. In DNA, the CDR3 is TGTGCCAGCAGCGTCACAGGATCGAACACCGGGGAGCTGTTTTTT. Translated: CASSVTGSNTGELFF.

The V gene is TRBV4-1, the J gene TRBJ2-7; D gene unclear. Trimming took 0 bases from V and 0 from J, leaving 9 bases between them. The CDR3 extends over 15 amino acids. CDR1 is MGHRA, CDR2 YSYEKL, per germline. CDR3 nucleotides: TGCGCCAGCAGCCAAGATCGTTGGAGCTCCTACGAGCAGTACTTC. This gives the protein CASSQDRWSSYEQYF.

As to this clone: The same CDR3 also results from other DNA sequences found in this sample. The chain employs TRBV28 and TRBJ1-5, with 7 bases matching TRBD1. Per germline, CDR1 MDHEN and CDR2 SYDVKM. This CDR3 has 14 amino acids. J lost 2 bases, V lost 5 bases, and 3 bases had no gene match. The CDR3 protein is CASSPRGGNQPQHF. CDR3 coding DNA: TGTGCCAGCAGTCCCAGGGGGGGCAATCAGCCCCAGCATTTT. Full variable domain (outside the CDR3, taken from reference TRBV28 and TRBJ1-5): DVKVTQSSRYLVKRTGEKVFLECVQDMDHENMFWYRQDPGLGLRLIYFSYDVKMKEKGDIPEGYSVSREKKERFSLILESASTNQTSMYLCASSPRGGNQPQHFGDGTRLSIL.

This chain links TRBV19 with TRBJ2-3, with D perhaps given as TRBD1 or TRBD2 (5 bases each). Germline V gene data show CDR1 as LNHDA and CDR2 as SQIVND (reference sequence). Trimming took off 4 bases at V and 2 bases at J, with 13 bases between the two ends. The CDR3 sequence is 15 residues long. CDR3 loop: CASSTERGPTDTQYF. The CDR3 DNA sequence: TGTGCCAGTAGTACAGAGAGGGGACCCACAGATACGCAGTATTTT.

The V gene is TRBV28, the J gene TRBJ2-1; D call uncertain. This CDR3 contains 14 residues. The germline V and J ends were trimmed by 2 bases and 6 bases, with 11 bases remaining between them. CDR1 is MDHEN, CDR2 SYDVKM, per germline. The CDR3: CASSLVYRSNEQFF. As DNA, the CDR3 is TGTGCCAGCAGTTTAGTTTACAGAAGCAATGAGCAGTTCTTC.

This clone appeared a single time. The rearrangement links TRBV15 to TRBJ2-1; D is undetermined. The CDR3 sequence is 13 residues long. V shed 0 bases and J shed 8 bases, with 8 bases lying between them. Germline CDR1 LNHNV, CDR2 YYDKDF (reference sequence). The CDR3 protein is CATSRDIGDEQFF. The CDR3 DNA reads TGTGCCACCAGCAGAGATATAGGCGATGAGCAGTTCTTC.

The rearrangement joins TRBV13 to TRBJ2-7, with D uncertain. Germline loops: CDR1 PRHDT, CDR2 FYEKMQ (reference sequence). The germline V and J ends were trimmed by 3 bases and 2 bases, with 14 bases remaining between them. This CDR3 contains 15 residues. CDR3 region: CASSFPRLGAYEQYF. In nucleotides, the CDR3 is TGTGCCAGCAGCTTCCCTCGGTTAGGCGCCTACGAGCAGTACTTC.

The chain recombines TRBV6-5 with TRBJ1-1; 8 bases map to TRBD1. This CDR3 comprises 16 residues. Germline lookup yields CDR1 MNHEY and CDR2 SVGAGI. V dropped 2 bases and J dropped 6; count of bases not matched to a gene: 11. This CDR3 reads CASSYQGTGFLSEAFF. CDR3 nucleotides: TGTGCCAGCAGTTACCAGGGGACAGGCTTTCTTTCTGAAGCTTTCTTT.

As to this clone: Other DNA sequences in this sample translate to the same CDR3. V usage is TRBV27 and J usage is TRBJ1-1; tentatively, D is TRBD1 (5 bases). This CDR3 spans 13 amino acids. Trimming shortened V by 5 bases and J by 2 bases, and 9 bases separated the two germline ends. Germline loops: CDR1 MNHEY, CDR2 SMNVEV (reference sequence). DNA of the CDR3: TGTGCCAGCAGTCTCAGGGAAAACACTGAAGCTTTCTTT. It specifies CASSLRENTEAFF.

This clone has a single count. The junction departs from germline at one end; a sequencing error may be responsible. The chain couples TRBV2 to TRBJ1-2, with D unresolved. The CDR3 runs 12 residues. CDR1 SNHLY and CDR2 FYNNEI come from the germline V gene. CDR3 region: CASIEANYGYTF. The DNA of the CDR3 is TGTGCCAGCATTGAAGCTAACTATGGCTACACCTTC.

DNA of the CDR3: TGTGCCAGCAGGGTTTACACTATCCAAGAGACCCAGTACTTC. It yields the protein CASRVYTIQETQYF. This chain joins TRBV5-5 and TRBJ2-5; no clear D gene. V dropped 5 bases and J dropped 1 base, with 12 bases sitting between them. Germline V CDR1 and CDR2: SGHKS, YYEKEE (reference sequence). The length of the CDR3 is 14 residues.